What follows describes a single T cell receptor (beta chain). Its specificity is unknown. This entry comes from a study of T cells after posttransplantation cyclophosphamide. Study observations and caveats: After PTCy, TRB diversity resembled that of CNI/methotrexate controls. Tissue-infiltrating T cells from skin or gut overlapped little with blood T cells.

V shed 6 bases and J shed 0 bases, with 19 bases lying between them. The length of the CDR3 is 17 residues. CDR1 is SGHRS and CDR2 is YFSETQ in the germline V gene. Profiled with immunoSEQ multiplex PCR; TCRdb holds only in-frame clones, not every one. The sample consists of tens of thousands of clones, roughly 93% of them appearing once. The TCR comes from a woman in her thirties in good health and a related stem cell transplant donor. The chain is built from TRBV5-1 and TRBJ2-1; D perhaps matches TRBD2 (6 bases). The source material was PBMCs. The DNA of the CDR3 is TGCGCCAGCACCCTAAATCCCCGGGGGAGCTCCTACAATGAGCAGTTCTTC. It specifies CASTLNPRGSSYNEQFF.